The 17 T cell receptor beta chains reported below all come from one sample, sequenced in a study of control samples from healthy donors and cancer patients. Assay: immunoSEQ multiplex PCR; the TCRdb copy retains only in-frame clones and omits some. The sample has tens of thousands of clones; roughly nine tenths are singletons. Sequenced sample: PBMCs. These receptors were obtained from a man in his 60s with head and neck cancer.

This clone was found a few times. V usage is TRBV7-2 and J usage is TRBJ2-1; the D gene is possibly TRBD1 (5 bases). This CDR3 spans 14 amino acids. Trimming cost V 6 bases and J 1 base, with 10 bases left between them. Germline loops: CDR1 SGHTA, CDR2 FQGNSA. The CDR3 here is CASRDKGSYNEQFF. Written as DNA, the CDR3 is TGTGCCAGCAGAGACAAGGGGTCCTACAATGAGCAGTTCTTC.

This sequence joins TRBV7-2 and TRBJ1-1; D is unclear. The CDR3 extends over 13 amino acids. Trimming removed 8 bases at V and 0 bases at J, with 10 bases between. CDR1 is SGHTA, CDR2 FQGNSA, per germline. The CDR3 spells CASSGVMNTEAFF. CDR3 DNA sequence: TGTGCCAGCTCCGGCGTGATGAACACTGAAGCTTTCTTT.

V is TRBV21-1 and J is TRBJ2-3; the table calls TRBD2, which could not be checked here. TRBV21-1 is termed a pseudogene. The CDR3 loop spans 18 amino acids. Here the CDR3 reads CASSNAAQLAGDTDTQYF. CDR3 in DNA: TGTGCCAGCAGCAACGCGGCCCAACTAGCGGGGGACACAGATACGCAGTATTTT.

The chain uses TRBV4-3 and TRBJ1-2; D might be TRBD1 (5 bases). Germline assignment: CDR1 LGHNA and CDR2 YSLEER. This CDR3 spans 15 amino acids. V lost 6 bases and J 7 bases, leaving 21 bases between the germline ends. CDR3 bases: TGCGCCAGCAGTAACCGGGGGGAGGCTTTAGCTGGCTACACCTTC. Translation gives CASSNRGEALAGYTF.

The table lists this clone with a few counts. This sequence joins TRBV2 and TRBJ2-5, with D maybe TRBD1 (5 bases). Looked up from germline, CDR1 is SNHLY and CDR2 is FYNNEI. Trimming removed 11 bases from V and 1 base from J, with 8 bases in between. This CDR3 comprises 11 residues. For the CDR3, the DNA is TGTGCCGAAGGGGCCCAAGAGACCCAGTACTTC. Protein: CAEGAQETQYF.

The V gene is TRBV7-3, the J gene TRBJ2-2; D is unresolved. The germline V gene has CDR1 SGHTA and CDR2 FQGTGA. The ends were cut back, 4 bases at V and 2 bases at J, with 14 bases in the middle. The length of the CDR3 is 16 residues. The CDR3 nucleotides are TGTGCCAGCAGCTCAATAAGGGAACTAAACACCGGGGAGCTGTTTTTT. Its protein is CASSSIRELNTGELFF.

This chain connects TRBV27 to TRBJ2-3, with TRBD2 identical over 7 bases. Trimming removed 2 bases from V and 2 bases from J; junction bases left unmatched: 7. The CDR3 covers 16 residues. Looked up from germline, CDR1 is MNHEY and CDR2 is SMNVEV (reference sequence). This CDR3 reads CASSLKRGGSTDTQYF. CDR3 sequence (DNA): TGTGCCAGCAGTTTAAAGAGGGGAGGGTCCACAGATACGCAGTATTTT.

The V call is TRBV28, the J call TRBJ2-2, with TRBD2 as a possible D gene (5 bases). Germline-derived CDR1 and CDR2 are MDHEN and SYDVKM. Trimming left V 3 bases short and J 7 bases short, with 12 bases between. The CDR3 spans 14 residues. The CDR3 region is CASSFQTMGGELFF. As DNA, the CDR3 is TGTGCCAGCAGTTTTCAGACTATGGGCGGGGAGCTGTTTTTT.

This clone is a singleton in its sample. The rearrangement uses TRBV7-9 and TRBJ2-1; a weak D match, TRBD2 (6 bases). CDR1 is SEHNR, CDR2 FQNEAQ, per germline (reference sequence). The germline V and J ends were trimmed by 1 base and 8 bases, with 21 bases remaining between them. The length of the CDR3 is 17 residues. CDR3 nucleotides: TGTGCCAGCAGCTTAGACCGTGGAGGGCAAATGGATGATGAGCAGTTCTTC. It encodes CASSLDRGGQMDDEQFF.

V is TRBV29-1 and J is TRBJ2-5, with a possible D match to TRBD1 (6 bases). Per the germline V gene, CDR1 is SQVTM and CDR2 is ANQGSEA. This CDR3 region has 13 residues. The germline V and J ends were trimmed by 4 bases and 4 bases, with 13 bases remaining between them. CDR3 in amino acids: CSVAVGAGETQYF. For the CDR3, the DNA is TGCAGCGTTGCTGTGGGGGCCGGAGAGACCCAGTACTTC.

The chain carries TRBV7-2 and TRBJ2-5, with D uncertain. Per germline, CDR1 SGHTA and CDR2 FQGNSA. V dropped 2 bases and J dropped 4 bases, with 5 bases sitting between them. This CDR3 region has 12 residues. The CDR3 loop is CASSLTLETQYF. The DNA of the CDR3 is TGTGCCAGCAGCTTAACCCTAGAGACCCAGTACTTC.

The chain combines TRBV6-2 or TRBV6-3 with TRBJ2-1, with TRBD1 matching 8 bases. This CDR3 is built from 16 residues. The trim removed 0 bases at V and 2 bases at J, leaving 3 bases unmatched. CDR1 MNHEY and CDR2 SVGEGT come from the germline V gene. CDR3 sequence (DNA): TGTGCCAGCAGTTACTCTGAGACAGGGGCCTACAATGAGCAGTTCTTC. Translated, it gives CASSYSETGAYNEQFF.

The chain employs TRBV24-1 and TRBJ2-7; TRBD2 agrees at 8 bases. From germline, CDR1 is KGHDR and CDR2 SFDVKD. V dropped 0 bases and J dropped 0; count of bases not matched to a gene: 15. CDR3 length equals 20 residues. The CDR3 protein is CATSDLISRRGLGISYEQYF. For the CDR3, the DNA is TGTGCCACCAGTGATTTGATCAGTCGTCGGGGACTAGGAATCTCCTACGAGCAGTACTTC.

CDR3 loop: CASSLLGTGTTEAFF. Written as DNA, the CDR3 is TGCGCCAGCAGCTTGTTGGGGACCGGGACCACTGAAGCTTTCTTT. The chain uses TRBV5-1 and TRBJ1-1; possibly TRBD1 for D (5 bases). Germline-derived CDR1 and CDR2 are SGHRS and YFSETQ. Trimming cost V 1 base and J 4 bases, with 14 bases left between them. The CDR3 contains 15 residues.

This clone is termed medium-sized. This sequence joins TRBV28 and TRBJ2-2; D call uncertain. This CDR3 is built from 15 residues. Trimming took off 3 bases at V and 4 bases at J, with 12 bases between the two ends. Germline CDR1 and CDR2: MDHEN and SYDVKM. CDR3 amino acids: CASSFSQLVTGELFF. The CDR3 DNA reads as TGTGCCAGCAGTTTTAGCCAACTTGTCACCGGGGAGCTGTTTTTT.

The chain carries TRBV27 and TRBJ2-3, with 9 nucleotides matching TRBD2. CDR3 size: 16 residues. V dropped 2 bases and J dropped 0; count of bases not matched to a gene: 3. The germline CDR1 and CDR2 sequences are MNHEY and SMNVEV (reference sequence). The CDR3 DNA reads as TGTGCCAGCAGTTTAGGGGGACTAGCTAGCACAGATACGCAGTATTTT. Residues: CASSLGGLASTDTQYF.

This clone was recorded only once. The CDR3 region has the DNA TGTGCCAGCAGCGAGGGGGTGAGAACCGGGGAGCTGTTTTTT. Residues: CASSEGVRTGELFF. The chain joins TRBV7-2 to TRBJ2-2; possible D gene TRBD1, 6 bases. The V end was cut by 5 bases, the J end by 5 bases, with 12 bases between. From germline, CDR1 is SGHTA and CDR2 FQGNSA. CDR3 length: 14 residues.